This note documents a single T cell receptor beta chain sequence. Its antigen remains unknown. The V end was cut by 4 bases, the J end by 4 bases, with 13 bases between. This CDR3 is built from 14 residues. The V gene's germline CDR1 is WSHSY and CDR2 SAAADI. TCRdb's copy holds only in-frame clones and misses some; the assay was immunoSEQ multiplex PCR. The table lists around 3,400 clones, roughly 77% of them singletons. Tumor samples were taken before definitive surgery or chemotherapy. This sample was taken from a study of high-grade serous ovarian cancer treatment subgroups. Background on the study: Samples averaged around 14,000 reads and roughly 7,700 unique TCR beta rearrangements. Findings and caveats of the study: Only CDR3 was analyzed; CDR1 and CDR2 were not.

Specimen: tumor tissue. The rearrangement links TRBV10-2 to TRBJ1-1; the D is unclear. This TCR was recovered from a human donor with high-grade serous ovarian cancer. For the CDR3, the DNA is TGCGCCAGCAGTGGGCGAGAGGTTGGCACTGAAGCTTTCTTT. It yields the protein CASSGREVGTEAFF.